The T cell receptor beta chain described here comes from a study of post-analysis software for immune sequencing data. Study background: Included courses were relapsing-remitting and secondary progressive multiple sclerosis; progressive-relapsing multiple sclerosis was also included.

Tagging with unique molecular identifiers was a feature of the TCR beta cDNA libraries. TCRdb itself ran the PCR reads through MiXCR, one entry per CDR3 protein. Among 250,000 to 300,000 distinct CDR3 sequences listed, 30% to 45% were seen once. Study-wide points: Elevated frequency relative to controls characterized roughly 5 TRBV segments in patients, TRBV5-6, TRBV5-1 and TRBV20-1 among them.

This clonotype was counted between two and nine times. Its antigen is unidentified. This CDR3 has 15 residues. The germline gives CDR1 SGHRS, CDR2 YFSETQ. Trimming took 0 bases from V and 4 from J, leaving 10 bases between them. The genes are TRBV5-1 and TRBJ2-2; maybe TRBD2 (6 bases). The sequencing sample was made of blood. The TCR originated in a girl between 5 and 17 years old with multiple sclerosis. For the CDR3, the DNA is TGCGCCAGCAGCTTGGACGGGGGTCCCACCGGGGAGCTGTTTTTT. Amino acids: CASSLDGGPTGELFF.